A single sample gave rise to the 28 T cell receptor beta chains below, sequenced in a study of CD8+CD57+ T cells in acquired aplastic anemia. CDR3 and TCR beta VDJ profiling relied on a genomic DNA template. MiXCR, applied by TCRdb to the reads, yields one record per CDR3 protein. This table has roughly 130,000 distinct CDR3 sequences, 48% appearing once. The sample comprised sorted CD4+, CD8+, or CD8+CD57+ T cells (not recorded which) from PBMCs. The receptors derive from a human donor in good health, serving as a control.

The chain has TRBV2 and TRBJ1-1; TRBD1 matches 8 bases. The CDR3 runs to 13 residues. Germline CDR1 reads SNHLY; CDR2 reads FYNNEI. The V gene end was trimmed by 9 bases and the J gene end by 4 bases; junction bases not matched to a gene: 7. The CDR3 bases are TGTGCCAGTGGACAGGGCGAGAGCACTGAAGCTTTCTTT. Amino acids: CASGQGESTEAFF.

This clonotype came up a few times. CDR3 coding DNA: TGTGCTAGTGGTTTGGAAACCGGGACCCTCGGGGGGACCCAGTACTTC. The encoded protein is CASGLETGTLGGTQYF. V is TRBV12-5 and J is TRBJ2-5; D may be TRBD2 (6 bases). The CDR3 is 16 amino acids. V lost 1 base and J lost 7, with 19 bases in between. The germline V gene has CDR1 LGHNT and CDR2 FRNRAP.

This clonotype was recorded many times. The chain links TRBV6-2 or TRBV6-3 to TRBJ2-7; D is unresolved. V was shortened by 4 bases and J by 2 bases, with 12 bases between the two germline ends. This CDR3 contains 14 residues. Germline CDR1 reads MNHEY; CDR2 reads SVGEGT. The CDR3 sequence: CASSFSGITYEQYF. As DNA, the CDR3 is TGTGCCAGCAGTTTCAGTGGGATAACCTACGAGCAGTACTTC.

The chain is built from TRBV4-3 and TRBJ2-3; 11 bases fit TRBD1. The DNA matches TRBJ1-5 better at its end, which makes the J call doubtful. CDR3 length: 16 residues. CDR1 and CDR2 from the germline V gene are LGHNA and YSLEER. This CDR3 reads CASSQEGQGVDQPQHF. The CDR3 coding sequence is TGCGCCAGCAGCCAAGAGGGACAGGGGGTGGATCAGCCCCAGCATTTT.

The CDR3 reads CASSLSGGGSDGYTF. CDR3 sequence (DNA): TGTGCCAGCAGCCTGTCAGGGGGCGGATCAGATGGCTACACCTTC. The gene calls are TRBV7-9 and TRBJ1-2; TRBD1 agrees at 8 bases. The trim removed 5 bases at V and 6 bases at J, leaving 11 bases unmatched. CDR1 and CDR2 (germline): SEHNR, FQNEAQ (reference sequence). The CDR3 consists of 15 residues.

Many counts were recorded for this clonotype. The chain carries TRBV5-6 and TRBJ2-1, with 9 bases matching TRBD2. Germline V gene lookup returns CDR1 SGHDT and CDR2 YYEEEE. With V trimmed by 1 base and J by 5 bases, 16 bases remained unmatched. The CDR3 consists of 19 residues. The DNA of the CDR3 is TGTGCCAGCAGCTTGCCTGGGCTAGCGGGGTCGGGAGGTCACAATGAGCAGTTCTTC. Protein: CASSLPGLAGSGGHNEQFF. The full variable domain, completed using reference TRBV5-6 and TRBJ2-1, is DAGVTQSPTHLIKTRGQQVTLRCSPKSGHDTVSWYQQALGQGPQFIFQYYEEEERQRGNFPDRFSGHQFPNYSSELNVNALLLGDSALYLCASSLPGLAGSGGHNEQFFGPGTRLTVL.

The chain uses TRBV24-1 and TRBJ1-2; weak D call: TRBD1 (6 bases). V shed 3 bases and J shed 4 bases, with 17 bases lying between them. This CDR3 contains 16 residues. Looked up from germline, CDR1 is KGHDR and CDR2 is SFDVKD. CDR3 sequence (DNA): TGTGCCACCAGTGATGCCCGGGACAAAGGAGGCTATGGCTACACCTTC. This translates into CATSDARDKGGYGYTF.

The chain recombines TRBV29-1 with TRBJ2-7; 7 nucleotides agree with TRBD2. Germline V CDR1 and CDR2: SQVTM, ANQGSEA. This CDR3 comprises 14 residues. With V trimmed by 6 bases and J by 0 bases, 8 bases remained unmatched. The CDR3 region is CSVRGGGSSYEQYF. CDR3 nucleotides: TGCAGCGTCCGGGGCGGGGGTAGCTCCTACGAGCAGTACTTC.

This clonotype has just one count. This rearrangement joins TRBV20-1 to TRBJ2-1; 12 nucleotides line up with TRBD2. The V and J ends lost 5 bases and 7 bases, in that order; junction bases with no gene match: 3. This CDR3 is 13 amino acids long. Germline-derived CDR1 and CDR2 are DFQATT and SNEGSKA (reference sequence). The CDR3 nucleotides are TGCAGTGCTGGACTAGCGGGAAGGAATGAGCAGTTCTTC. It encodes CSAGLAGRNEQFF.

This clonotype was counted many times. This rearrangement joins TRBV7-2 to TRBJ1-1; no clear D gene. This CDR3 is 16 amino acids long. Germline V gene sequence: CDR1 SGHTA, CDR2 FQGNSA. Trimming removed 4 bases from V and 1 base from J, with 16 bases in between. CDR3 protein: CASSSTSGRANTEAFF. Here the CDR3 DNA reads TGTGCCAGCAGCTCCACTTCGGGAAGGGCGAACACTGAAGCTTTCTTT.

J is TRBJ2-5 and V is TRBV29-1; 7 positions agree with TRBD1. Trimming removed 2 bases from V and 2 bases from J; junction bases left unmatched: 8. Germline CDR1 reads SQVTM; CDR2 reads ANQGSEA. CDR3 size: 15 residues. CDR3 DNA sequence: TGCAGCGTTGAAAACAGGGGAGCGGATCAAGAGACCCAGTACTTC. Translation gives CSVENRGADQETQYF.

This chain uses TRBV19 with TRBJ1-2; D unresolved. The CDR3 loop spans 12 amino acids. Trimming pared 10 bases from V and 4 bases from J, leaving 13 bases between. CDR1 LNHDA and CDR2 SQIVND come from the germline V gene (reference sequence). CDR3 bases: TGTGCCACCTCCGGGTCGCCCTATGGCTACACCTTC. It yields the protein CATSGSPYGYTF.

The chain has TRBV11-2 and TRBJ2-7, with TRBD2 matching over 8 bases. CDR1 and CDR2 (germline): SGHAT, FQNNGV. The V gene end was trimmed by 0 bases and the J gene end by 4 bases; junction bases not matched to a gene: 5. The CDR3 is 15 residues long. The CDR3 sequence: CASSLDRAGGYEQYV. The CDR3 region has the DNA TGTGCCAGCAGCTTAGATCGCGCGGGAGGTTACGAGCAGTACGTC.

This clonotype has ten or more counts. J is TRBJ1-1 and V is TRBV4-3; D uncertain. Deletions cut 0 bases from V and 1 base from J, with 9 bases between. Germline CDR1 reads LGHNA; CDR2 reads YSLEER. This CDR3 is 15 amino acids long. In DNA form, the CDR3 reads TGCGCCAGCAGCCAAGAAATTAGAGGGAACACTGAAGCTTTCTTT. This encodes CASSQEIRGNTEAFF.

The rearrangement links TRBV11-1 to TRBJ2-1; 8 bases are a match to TRBD1. The CDR3 spans 14 residues. Germline V gives CDR1 SGHAT, CDR2 FQDESV (reference sequence). V dropped 5 bases and J dropped 3; count of bases not matched to a gene: 3. In DNA, the CDR3 is TGTGCCAGCAGCCAGGGGGCCAGCTACAATGAGCAGTTCTTC. Translating gives CASSQGASYNEQFF.

The sample holds a few counts of this clonotype. The chain carries TRBV5-1 and TRBJ2-3, with D possibly being TRBD1 or TRBD2 (5 bases each). Germline values: CDR1 SGHRS, CDR2 YFSETQ. CDR3 length: 15 amino acids. V lost 1 base and J 0 bases, leaving 9 bases between the germline ends. In nucleotides, the CDR3 is TGCGCCAGCAGCTTGAATGAGGGGAGCACAGATACGCAGTATTTT. Translation gives CASSLNEGSTDTQYF. Using reference TRBV5-1 and TRBJ2-3 for the parts outside the CDR3, the full variable domain is KAGVTQTPRYLIKTRGQQVTLSCSPISGHRSVSWYQQTPGQGLQFLFEYFSETQRNKGNFPGRFSGRQFSNSRSEMNVSTLELGDSALYLCASSLNEGSTDTQYFGPGTRLTVL.

About this clonotype: A much larger clone lies one base from this, so it may be a read error. This chain joins TRBV7-2 and TRBJ2-2; 10 positions agree with TRBD2. The V gene's germline CDR1 is SGHTA and CDR2 FQGNSA. The CDR3 spans 15 residues. After removal of 5 bases from V and 9 bases from J, the junction contained 9 bases not matched to a gene. This CDR3 reads CASSAGGLAHRELFF. Written as DNA, the CDR3 is TGTGCCAGCAGCGCCGGGGGACTAGCGCATCGGGAGCTGTTTTTT.

This clonotype was picked up many times. The gene calls are TRBV20-1 and TRBJ2-3, with D unclear. The CDR3 spans 13 residues. Germline loops: CDR1 DFQATT, CDR2 SNEGSKA (reference sequence). The ends were cut back, 0 bases at V and 2 bases at J, with 6 bases in the middle. CDR3: CSARDLPTDTQYF. CDR3 nucleotide sequence: TGCAGTGCTAGAGATCTCCCCACAGATACGCAGTATTTT.

With respect to this clonotype: The conserved closing phenylalanine or tryptophan is absent in this CDR3, likely reflecting a read error. The chain combines TRBV19 with TRBJ1-1; 11 bases align to TRBD1. The germline V gene has CDR1 LNHDA and CDR2 SQIVND (reference sequence). J gave up 4 bases and V 11 bases, and 3 bases lay outside the gene matches. The CDR3 spans 12 residues. As DNA, the CDR3 is TGTGCCTGCGGGACAGGGGGCACTGAAGCTTTCCTT. This sequence encodes CACGTGGTEAFL.

The chain carries TRBV20-1 and TRBJ2-6, with 7 bases aligning to TRBD1. Germline V lookup: CDR1 DFQATT, CDR2 SNEGSKA (reference sequence). J lost 1 base, V lost 3 bases, and 6 bases had no gene match. This CDR3 is 16 amino acids long. The CDR3 nucleotides read TGCAGTGCTAGTACAGGGGAAATATCTGGGGCCAACGTCCTGACTTTC. The encoded protein is CSASTGEISGANVLTF.

At least ten counts were recorded for this clonotype. The V and J genes are TRBV5-1 and TRBJ2-7; weak D call: TRBD2 (5 bases). The V end was cut by 4 bases, the J end by 6 bases, with 14 bases between. The V gene's germline CDR1 is SGHRS and CDR2 YFSETQ. This CDR3 comprises 13 residues. The CDR3 is CASSRIRGSEQYF. The CDR3 nucleotides read TGCGCCAGCAGCCGAATTCGGGGTAGCGAGCAGTACTTC.

Here the CDR3 DNA reads TGTGCCAGCAGTGGACAGGGGAGCCAGTACTTC. This encodes CASSGQGSQYF. The chain links TRBV2 to TRBJ2-5; 8 bases agree with TRBD1. Germline V gives CDR1 SNHLY, CDR2 FYNNEI. This CDR3 has 11 residues. Losses at the gene ends were 4 bases for V and 10 bases for J; bases not matched to a gene: 2.

This clonotype was seen ten or more times. The gene calls are TRBV4-3 and TRBJ2-2; D may be TRBD1 (5 bases). This CDR3 spans 17 amino acids. The V end was cut by 1 base, the J end by 5 bases, with 17 bases between. Germline V CDR1 and CDR2: LGHNA, YSLEER. CDR3 coding DNA: TGCGCCAGCAGCCAAGCCATGGCAGGGCCAATGACCGGGGAGCTGTTTTTT. Protein sequence: CASSQAMAGPMTGELFF.

This clonotype has ten or more counts. The chain carries TRBV6-1 and TRBJ2-3; possibly TRBD2 for D (6 bases). V gave up 7 bases and J gave up 3 bases, with 17 bases separating them. Germline CDR1 is MNHNS and CDR2 is SASEGT. The CDR3 is made up of 15 amino acids. The CDR3 here is CASTLAGIKTDTQYF. The CDR3 DNA reads as TGTGCCAGCACACTAGCCGGAATAAAGACAGATACGCAGTATTTT.

This clonotype was counted at least ten times. The chain links TRBV13 to TRBJ1-2, with D possibly matching TRBD1 (5 bases). Germline CDR1 reads PRHDT; CDR2 reads FYEKMQ (reference sequence). Trimming removed 0 bases at V and 6 bases at J, with 17 bases between. This CDR3 spans 16 amino acids. CDR3 loop: CASSLGRQGIVDGYTF. The DNA of the CDR3 is TGTGCCAGCAGCTTAGGGCGCCAGGGCATAGTTGATGGCTACACCTTC.

This clonotype was counted many times. With a much larger clone just one base away, this may be a read error. The rearrangement uses TRBV20-1 and TRBJ1-6, with D perhaps TRBD1 (5 bases). The CDR3 consists of 16 residues. The V gene's germline CDR1 is DFQATT and CDR2 SNEGSKA (reference sequence). The CDR3 sequence is CSARVLRAGRNSSLHF. DNA of the CDR3: TGCAGTGCTAGAGTTCTCAGGGCAGGGAGGAATTCATCCCTCCACTTT.

The V gene is TRBV10-3, the J gene TRBJ2-7; 9 bases align to TRBD1. The CDR3 is made up of 13 amino acids. After removal of 4 bases from V and 4 bases from J, the junction contained 2 bases not matched to a gene. Per germline, CDR1 ENHRY and CDR2 SYGVKD. In DNA form, the CDR3 reads TGTGCCATCAGTGGGGGACAGGGTTACGAGCAGTACTTC. Translating it yields CAISGGQGYEQYF.

About this clonotype: A much larger clone is a single base away; this may be a read error. The rearrangement links TRBV6-5 to TRBJ1-2; D may be TRBD1 (5 bases). The germline CDR1 and CDR2 sequences are MNHEY and SVGAGI. V lost 0 bases to trimming and J lost 7 bases, with 18 bases between them. This CDR3 comprises 16 residues. The CDR3 spells CASSYSAVLQGVGYTF. The CDR3, as DNA: TGTGCCAGCAGTTACTCCGCAGTGCTCCAGGGCGTTGGCTACACCTTC.